This entry is about one T cell receptor beta chain. This sample was taken from a study of OX40 agonist ivuxolimab in advanced cancers. The assay was immunoSEQ multiplex PCR, and TCRdb's table has in-frame clones only and misses some. In the table there are tens of thousands of clones, approximately 92% of which are singletons. The CDR3 covers 16 residues. Germline assignment: CDR1 SGHRS and CDR2 YFSETQ. The germline V and J ends were trimmed by 4 bases and 3 bases, with 16 bases remaining between them. The sample in question was CD4+ or CD8+ T cells sorted from blood, obtained in a trial of the OX40 agonist ivuxolimab. The sequence derives from an adult with an advanced solid tumor such as melanoma, head and neck, liver or kidney cancer. The chain links TRBV5-1 to TRBJ2-2, with D perhaps being TRBD1 or TRBD2 (5 bases each). CDR3 nucleotides: TGCGCCAGCAGCCCCCGAGCCGGGGCTGACACCGGGGAGCTGTTTTTT. Its protein is CASSPRAGADTGELFF.